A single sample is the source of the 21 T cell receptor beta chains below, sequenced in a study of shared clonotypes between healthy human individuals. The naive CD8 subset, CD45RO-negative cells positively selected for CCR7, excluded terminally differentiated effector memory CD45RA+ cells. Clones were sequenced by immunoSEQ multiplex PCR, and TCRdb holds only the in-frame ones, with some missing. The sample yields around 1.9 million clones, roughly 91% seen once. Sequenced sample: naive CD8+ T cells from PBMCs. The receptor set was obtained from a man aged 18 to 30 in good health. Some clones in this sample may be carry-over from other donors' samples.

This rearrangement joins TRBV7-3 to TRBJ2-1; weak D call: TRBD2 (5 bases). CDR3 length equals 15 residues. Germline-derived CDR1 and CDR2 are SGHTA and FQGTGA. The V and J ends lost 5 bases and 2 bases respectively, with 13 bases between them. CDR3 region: CASSSPEEAYNEQFF. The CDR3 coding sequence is TGTGCCAGCAGCAGCCCGGAGGAAGCCTACAATGAGCAGTTCTTC.

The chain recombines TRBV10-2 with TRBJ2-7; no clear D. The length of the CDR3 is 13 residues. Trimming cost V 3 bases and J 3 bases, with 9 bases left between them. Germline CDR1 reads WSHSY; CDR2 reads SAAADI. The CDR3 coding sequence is TGCGCCAGCAGTGATGTACGCAGCTACGAGCAGTACTTC. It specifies CASSDVRSYEQYF.

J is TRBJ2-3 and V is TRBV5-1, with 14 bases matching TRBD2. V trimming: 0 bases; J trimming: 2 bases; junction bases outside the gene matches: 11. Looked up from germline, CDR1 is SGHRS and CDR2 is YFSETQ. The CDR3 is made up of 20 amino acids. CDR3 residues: CASSLEGLAGENWDTDTQYF. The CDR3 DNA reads TGCGCCAGCAGCTTGGAGGGACTAGCGGGAGAGAATTGGGACACAGATACGCAGTATTTT.

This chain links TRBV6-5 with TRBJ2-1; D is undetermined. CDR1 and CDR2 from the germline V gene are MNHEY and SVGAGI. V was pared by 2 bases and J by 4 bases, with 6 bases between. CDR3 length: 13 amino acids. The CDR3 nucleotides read TGTGCCAGCAGTTACAACTTGTACAATGAGCAGTTCTTC. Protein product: CASSYNLYNEQFF.

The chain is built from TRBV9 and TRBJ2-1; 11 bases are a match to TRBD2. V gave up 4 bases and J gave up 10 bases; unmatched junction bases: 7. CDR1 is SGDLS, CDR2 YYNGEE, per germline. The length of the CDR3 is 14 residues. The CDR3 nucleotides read TGTGCCAGCAGCCCGACCCTAGCGGGAGGAGAGCAGTTCTTC. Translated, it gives CASSPTLAGGEQFF.

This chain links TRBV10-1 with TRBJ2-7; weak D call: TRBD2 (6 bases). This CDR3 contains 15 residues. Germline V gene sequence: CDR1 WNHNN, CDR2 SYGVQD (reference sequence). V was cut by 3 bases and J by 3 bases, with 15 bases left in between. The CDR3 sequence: CASSDSRDSIYEQYF. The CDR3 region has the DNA TGCGCCAGCAGTGATTCCCGGGACTCGATCTACGAGCAGTACTTC.

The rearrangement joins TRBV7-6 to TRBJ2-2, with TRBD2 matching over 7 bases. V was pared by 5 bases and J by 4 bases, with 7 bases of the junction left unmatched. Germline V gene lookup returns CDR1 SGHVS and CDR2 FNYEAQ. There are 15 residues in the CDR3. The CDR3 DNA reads TGTGCCAGCAGCGTGACTGGCGGGAGCACCGGGGAGCTGTTTTTT. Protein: CASSVTGGSTGELFF.

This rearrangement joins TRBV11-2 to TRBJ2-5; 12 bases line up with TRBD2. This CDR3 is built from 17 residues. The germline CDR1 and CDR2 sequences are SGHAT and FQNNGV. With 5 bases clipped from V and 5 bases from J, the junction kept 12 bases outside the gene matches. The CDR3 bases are TGTGCCAGCAGCACCCGACTAGCGGGAGTGTCGGGGGAGACCCAGTACTTC. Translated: CASSTRLAGVSGETQYF. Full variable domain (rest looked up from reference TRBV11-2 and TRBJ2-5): EAGVAQSPRYKIIEKRQSVAFWCNPISGHATLYWYQQILGQGPKLLIQFQNNGVVDDSQLPKDRFSAERLKGVDSTLKIQPAKLEDSAVYLCASSTRLAGVSGETQYFGPGTRLLVL.

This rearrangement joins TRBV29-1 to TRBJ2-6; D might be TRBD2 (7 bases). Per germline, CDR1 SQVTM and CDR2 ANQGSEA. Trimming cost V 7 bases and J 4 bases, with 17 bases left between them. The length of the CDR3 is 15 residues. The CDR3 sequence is CSAPSGGAGANVLTF. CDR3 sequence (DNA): TGCAGCGCACCCTCTGGGGGGGCCGGGGCCAACGTCCTGACTTTC. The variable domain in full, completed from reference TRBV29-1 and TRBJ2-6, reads SAVISQKPSRDICQRGTSLTIQCQVDSQVTMMFWYRQQPGQSLTLIATANQGSEATYESGFVIDKFPISRPNLTFSTLTVSNMSPEDSSIYLCSAPSGGAGANVLTFGAGSRLTVL.

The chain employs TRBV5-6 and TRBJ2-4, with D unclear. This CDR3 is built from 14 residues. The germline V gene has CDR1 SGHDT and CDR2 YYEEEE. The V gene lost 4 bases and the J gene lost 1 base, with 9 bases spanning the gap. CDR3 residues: CASSETWAKNIQYF. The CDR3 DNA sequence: TGTGCCAGCAGCGAAACGTGGGCCAAAAACATTCAGTACTTC.

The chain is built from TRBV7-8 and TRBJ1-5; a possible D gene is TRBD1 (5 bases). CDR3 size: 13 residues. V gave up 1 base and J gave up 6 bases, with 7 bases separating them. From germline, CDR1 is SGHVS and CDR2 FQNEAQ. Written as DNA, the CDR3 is TGTGCCAGCAGCTTAGGGGGGAGTCAGCCCCAGCATTTT. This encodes CASSLGGSQPQHF.

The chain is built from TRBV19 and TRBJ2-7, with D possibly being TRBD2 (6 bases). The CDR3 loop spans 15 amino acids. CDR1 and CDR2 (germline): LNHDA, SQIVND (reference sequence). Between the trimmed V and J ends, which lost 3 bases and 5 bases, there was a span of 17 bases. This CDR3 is CASSIPGGFVHEQYF. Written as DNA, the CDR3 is TGTGCCAGTAGTATCCCAGGAGGGTTCGTCCACGAGCAGTACTTC.

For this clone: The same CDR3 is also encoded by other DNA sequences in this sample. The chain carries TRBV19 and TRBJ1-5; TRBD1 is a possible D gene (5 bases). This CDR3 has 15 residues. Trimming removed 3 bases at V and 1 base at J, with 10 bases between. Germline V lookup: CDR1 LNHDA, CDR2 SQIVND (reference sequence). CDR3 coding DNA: TGTGCCAGTAGTATCGGGGGAGTGAGCAATCAGCCCCAGCATTTT. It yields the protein CASSIGGVSNQPQHF.

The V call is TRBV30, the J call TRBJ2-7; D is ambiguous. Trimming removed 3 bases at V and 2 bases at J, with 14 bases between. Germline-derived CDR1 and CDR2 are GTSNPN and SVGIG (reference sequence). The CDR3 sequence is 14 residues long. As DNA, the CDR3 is TGTGCCTGGAGGGTCCCACAAAGCACCTACGAGCAGTACTTC. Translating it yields CAWRVPQSTYEQYF.

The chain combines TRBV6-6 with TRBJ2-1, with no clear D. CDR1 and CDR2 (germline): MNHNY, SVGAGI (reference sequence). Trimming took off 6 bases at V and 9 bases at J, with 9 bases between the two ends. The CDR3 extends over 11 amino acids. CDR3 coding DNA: TGTGCCAGCAGCCCCTCCAGTGAGCAGTTCTTC. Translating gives CASSPSSEQFF.

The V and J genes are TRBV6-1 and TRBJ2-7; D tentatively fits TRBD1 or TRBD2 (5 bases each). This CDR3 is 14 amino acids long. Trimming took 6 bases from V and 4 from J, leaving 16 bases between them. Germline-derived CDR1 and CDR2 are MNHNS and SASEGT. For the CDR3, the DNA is TGTGCCAGCAGACTCCAGGGAGCCCCATACGAGCAGTACTTC. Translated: CASRLQGAPYEQYF.

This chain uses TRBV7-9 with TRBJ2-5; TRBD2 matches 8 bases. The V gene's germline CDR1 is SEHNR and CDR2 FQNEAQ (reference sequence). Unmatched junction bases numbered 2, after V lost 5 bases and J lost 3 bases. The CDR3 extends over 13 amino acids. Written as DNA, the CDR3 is TGTGCCAGCAGCCGGGGACTAGAAGAGACCCAGTACTTC. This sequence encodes CASSRGLEETQYF.

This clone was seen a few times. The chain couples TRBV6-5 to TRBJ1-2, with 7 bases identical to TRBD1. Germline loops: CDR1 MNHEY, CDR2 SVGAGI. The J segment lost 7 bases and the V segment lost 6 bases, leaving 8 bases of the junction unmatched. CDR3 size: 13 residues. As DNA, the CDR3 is TGTGCCAGCAGCGTCGACAGGGCCTCTGGCTACACCTTC. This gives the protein CASSVDRASGYTF.

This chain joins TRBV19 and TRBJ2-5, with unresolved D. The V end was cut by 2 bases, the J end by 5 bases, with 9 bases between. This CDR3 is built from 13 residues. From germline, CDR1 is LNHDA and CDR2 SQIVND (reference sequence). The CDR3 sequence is CASSISPQETQYF. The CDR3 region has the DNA TGTGCCAGTAGTATATCACCTCAGGAGACCCAGTACTTC.

CDR3 nucleotides: TGCAGCGCCCAGACAGGGGAGGCCGAGCAGTACTTC. This codes for CSAQTGEAEQYF. J is TRBJ2-7 and V is TRBV29-1, with 8 bases matching TRBD1. The germline V gene encodes CDR1 SQVTM and CDR2 ANQGSEA. The CDR3 contains 12 residues. Trimming took 7 bases from V and 6 from J; bases not matched to a gene: 8.

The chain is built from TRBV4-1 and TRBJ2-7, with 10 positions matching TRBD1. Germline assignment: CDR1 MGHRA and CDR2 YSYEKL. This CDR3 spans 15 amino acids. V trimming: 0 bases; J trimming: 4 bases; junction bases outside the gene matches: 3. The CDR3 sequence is CASSQDEGQGYEQYF. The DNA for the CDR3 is TGCGCCAGCAGCCAAGATGAGGGACAGGGGTACGAGCAGTACTTC.